The 23 T cell receptor beta chains in this list originate from one sample, sequenced in a study of T cells after yellow fever vaccination. TCRdb ran MiXCR on the 5' RACE reads and lists one entry per CDR3 protein. Of about 400,000 distinct CDR3 sequences in the sample, 9.5% to 13% were seen once. The sequenced sample was PBMCs, obtained on the day of the first yellow fever vaccination. The receptors stem from a man aged 18-30 years who received the YFV17D yellow fever vaccine.

This clonotype occurred a few times. This chain uses TRBV30 with TRBJ2-7; D not certain. The germline V gene encodes CDR1 GTSNPN and CDR2 SVGIG (reference sequence). Trimming pared 0 bases from V and 3 bases from J, leaving 3 bases between. The CDR3 has 11 residues. As DNA, the CDR3 is TGTGCCTGGAGTGTAGGCTACGAGCAGTACTTC. Translation: CAWSVGYEQYF.

The chain links TRBV10-3 to TRBJ1-2; possibly TRBD1 for D (5 bases). This CDR3 comprises 13 residues. Trimming pared 1 base from V and 7 bases from J, leaving 10 bases between. Germline V lookup: CDR1 ENHRY, CDR2 SYGVKD. CDR3 nucleotide sequence: TGTGCCATCAGTGAGTGGGGACTCTCTGGCTACACCTTC. It codes for CAISEWGLSGYTF.

This sequence joins TRBV15 and TRBJ1-6; no reliable D call. Deletions cut 0 bases from V and 16 bases from J, with 10 bases between. The CDR3 spans 12 residues. Germline-derived CDR1 and CDR2 are LNHNV and YYDKDF (reference sequence). The CDR3 protein is CATSRDGQALHF. CDR3 DNA sequence: TGTGCCACCAGCAGAGACGGGCAAGCACTCCACTTT. The whole variable domain, filled in from reference TRBV15 and TRBJ1-6, reads DAMVIQNPRYQVTQFGKPVTLSCSQTLNHNVMYWYQQKSSQAPKLLFHYYDKDFNNEADTPDNFQSRRPNTSFCFLDIRSPGLGDTAMYLCATSRDGQALHFGNGTRLTVT.

This clonotype was counted ten times or more. This sequence joins TRBV12-3 or TRBV12-4 and TRBJ2-7; D ambiguous. V was cut by 3 bases and J by 3 bases, with 6 bases left in between. The CDR3 is 12 residues long. The CDR3: CASSFKGYEQYF. CDR3 coding DNA: TGTGCCAGCAGTTTTAAGGGCTACGAGCAGTACTTC.

This clonotype was observed a handful of times. The rearrangement joins TRBV7-8 to TRBJ2-1, with 11 bases aligning to TRBD2. The V gene's germline CDR1 is SGHVS and CDR2 FQNEAQ. V shed 2 bases and J 9 bases; nucleotides not matched to a gene: 6. The CDR3 is 15 amino acids. This CDR3 reads CASSLIAGGQGEQFF. The CDR3 region has the DNA TGTGCCAGCAGCTTAATAGCGGGGGGGCAGGGTGAGCAGTTCTTC. Filled out from reference TRBV7-8 and TRBJ2-1, the complete variable domain reads GAGVSQSPRYKVAKRGQDVALRCDPISGHVSLFWYQQALGQGPEFLTYFQNEAQLDKSGLPSDRFFAERPEGSVSTLKIQRTQQEDSAVYLCASSLIAGGQGEQFFGPGTRLTVL.

V gene TRBV29-1 combines with J gene TRBJ1-2; tentative D call: TRBD1 (5 bases). Germline loops: CDR1 SQVTM, CDR2 ANQGSEA. The CDR3 has 14 amino acids. V shed 6 bases and J shed 5 bases, with 19 bases lying between them. CDR3 coding DNA: TGCAGCGTCGGGGCCAATGGCGGGGATTATGGCTACACCTTC. It codes for CSVGANGGDYGYTF.

The sample holds a few counts of this clonotype. The DNA of the CDR3 is TGCGCCAGCAGCTTGGTACGGAGCACCGGGGAGCTGTTTTTT. Translating gives CASSLVRSTGELFF. The V gene is TRBV5-1, the J gene TRBJ2-2; D is unresolved. From germline, CDR1 is SGHRS and CDR2 YFSETQ. This CDR3 spans 14 amino acids. V was pared by 0 bases and J by 4 bases, with 7 bases between.

The chain is built from TRBV5-1 and TRBJ2-1; D is tentatively TRBD1 or TRBD2 (5 bases each). The CDR3 runs 15 residues. Per germline, CDR1 SGHRS and CDR2 YFSETQ. Deletions cut 4 bases from V and 8 bases from J, with 19 bases between. The CDR3 region has the DNA TGCGCCAGCAGCGAGACAGTTTACGGGATCGATGAGCAGTTCTTC. This gives the protein CASSETVYGIDEQFF.

This clonotype was recorded many times. CDR3 sequence: CATQGGGYYGYTF. DNA of the CDR3: TGTGCCACCCAAGGTGGGGGCTACTATGGCTACACCTTC. This sequence joins TRBV2 and TRBJ1-2, with TRBD1 as a possible D gene (6 bases). The CDR3 is made up of 13 amino acids. The germline V gene has CDR1 SNHLY and CDR2 FYNNEI. V was shortened by 10 bases and J by 3 bases, with 15 bases between the two germline ends. The entire variable domain, with the rest obtained from reference TRBV2 and TRBJ1-2, is as follows: EPEVTQTPSHQVTQMGQEVILRCVPISNHLYFYWYRQILGQKVEFLVSFYNNEISEKSEIFDDQFSVERPDGSNFTLKIRSTKLEDSAMYFCATQGGGYYGYTFGSGTRLTVV.

V usage is TRBV6-2 or TRBV6-3 and J usage is TRBJ2-1; D gene uncertain. Germline lookup yields CDR1 MNHEY and CDR2 SVGEGT. The CDR3 covers 14 residues. Between the trimmed V and J ends, which lost 2 bases and 8 bases, there was a span of 13 bases. CDR3 coding DNA: TGTGCCAGCAGTTACGTTTATGGCGGCGATGAGCAGTTCTTC. Translating gives CASSYVYGGDEQFF.

CDR3 DNA sequence: TGTGCCAGCAGCTTAGTCCCAGGCAATGAGCAGTTCTTC. It is translated as CASSLVPGNEQFF. This chain connects TRBV7-2 to TRBJ2-1; D remains unclear. With 1 base removed from V and 6 bases from J, the gap between germline ends came to 7 bases. Germline V gene data show CDR1 as SGHTA and CDR2 as FQGNSA. The CDR3 totals 13 residues.

The chain employs TRBV6-5 and TRBJ1-2; no clear D. V lost 0 bases to trimming and J lost 1 base, with 12 bases between them. Germline-derived CDR1 and CDR2 are MNHEY and SVGAGI. This CDR3 is 16 amino acids long. The CDR3 sequence: CASSYSRTGNNYGYTF. In nucleotides, the CDR3 is TGTGCCAGCAGTTACTCGAGGACCGGGAATAACTATGGCTACACCTTC.

The V gene is TRBV19, the J gene TRBJ1-5; unclear D gene. This CDR3 spans 12 amino acids. Trimming removed 6 bases at V and 6 bases at J, with 9 bases between. Germline assignment: CDR1 LNHDA and CDR2 SQIVND (reference sequence). CDR3 region: CASRSPGQPQHF. The CDR3 DNA sequence: TGTGCCAGTAGATCGCCGGGTCAGCCCCAGCATTTT.

The rearrangement links TRBV7-8 to TRBJ2-3; the D gene is possibly TRBD2 (5 bases). Germline V gene lookup returns CDR1 SGHVS and CDR2 FQNEAQ. The CDR3 extends over 12 amino acids. V was pared by 8 bases and J by 5 bases, with 11 bases between. The CDR3 coding sequence is TGTGCCAGCGGCCCGGGGATAGATACGCAGTATTTT. This gives the protein CASGPGIDTQYF.

There are a few counts of this clonotype. The chain uses TRBV27 and TRBJ2-3, with TRBD1 matching over 7 bases. J was trimmed by 8 bases and V by 5 bases; bases with no gene match: 13. Germline CDR1 and CDR2: MNHEY and SMNVEV (reference sequence). CDR3 size: 15 residues. CDR3 sequence reads: CASSPLRTGPGTQYF. The CDR3 nucleotides read TGTGCCAGCAGTCCCCTTAGGACAGGACCAGGTACGCAGTATTTT.

This clonotype has just a few counts. The V call is TRBV7-2, the J call TRBJ1-4, with D possibly being TRBD1 (5 bases). Between the trimmed V and J ends, which lost 2 bases and 8 bases, there was a span of 12 bases. Germline CDR1 and CDR2: SGHTA and FQGNSA. The CDR3 sequence is 14 residues long. The DNA for the CDR3 is TGTGCCAGCAGCTTATGGGGGTCTGACGAAAAACTGTTTTTT. Residues: CASSLWGSDEKLFF. The whole variable domain, remainder taken from reference TRBV7-2 and TRBJ1-4, is GAGVSQSPSNKVTEKGKDVELRCDPISGHTALYWYRQSLGQGLEFLIYFQGNSAPDKSGLPSDRFSAERTGGSVSTLTIQRTQQEDSAVYLCASSLWGSDEKLFFGSGTQLSVL.

This sequence joins TRBV5-1 and TRBJ2-5, with TRBD1 as a possible D gene (5 bases). The CDR3 covers 16 residues. Between the trimmed V and J ends, which lost 0 bases and 0 bases, there was a span of 12 bases. The germline gives CDR1 SGHRS, CDR2 YFSETQ. CDR3 loop: CASSLDDRAYQETQYF. CDR3 in DNA: TGCGCCAGCAGCTTGGATGACAGAGCCTACCAAGAGACCCAGTACTTC.

This chain links TRBV11-2 with TRBJ2-3, with 13 bases identical to TRBD2. The CDR3 contains 19 residues. The ends lost 3 bases at V and 0 bases at J; junction bases unmatched: 9. From germline, CDR1 is SGHAT and CDR2 FQNNGV. The CDR3, as DNA: TGTGCCAGCAGCTTTCGACTAGCGGGGGGTGGGCCTAGCACAGATACGCAGTATTTT. Its protein product is CASSFRLAGGGPSTDTQYF.

The chain is built from TRBV4-2 and TRBJ1-2, with no clear D. The CDR3 runs 14 residues. The V and J ends lost 2 bases and 8 bases respectively, with 15 bases between them. Germline-derived CDR1 and CDR2 are LGHNA and YNFKEQ. The CDR3 DNA reads TGTGCCAGCAGCCAAAGATCCGAGGGTTTGGGCTACACCTTC. Translation gives CASSQRSEGLGYTF.

In its sample, this clonotype was seen a few times. The chain carries TRBV5-1 and TRBJ2-5; TRBD1 matches 7 bases. The V segment lost 5 bases and the J segment 1 base; nucleotides outside the gene matches: 5. CDR1 SGHRS and CDR2 YFSETQ come from the germline V gene. The CDR3 loop spans 14 amino acids. The CDR3 sequence is CASRRGQPQETQYF. The CDR3, as DNA: TGCGCCAGCAGACGGGGACAGCCCCAAGAGACCCAGTACTTC.

This clonotype was counted only a few times. V and J are TRBV4-1 and TRBJ2-7, with D perhaps matching TRBD2 (5 bases). Germline-derived CDR1 and CDR2 are MGHRA and YSYEKL. Trimming removed 6 bases from V and 2 bases from J, with 17 bases in between. The CDR3 covers 15 residues. CDR3 residues: CASSWVKGEAYEQYV. In DNA, the CDR3 is TGCGCCAGCAGTTGGGTCAAGGGAGAGGCCTACGAGCAGTACGTC.

In its sample, this clonotype was seen a few times. The chain recombines TRBV3-1 with TRBJ2-7; tentatively, D is TRBD2 (6 bases). Trimming stripped 3 bases from V and 6 bases from J, with 15 bases between. This CDR3 has 14 residues. In germline, CDR1 is LGHDT, CDR2 YNNKEL (reference sequence). The CDR3 DNA reads TGTGCCAGCAGCCACGGGGCGGGGTTCCGCGAGCAGTACTTC. It is translated as CASSHGAGFREQYF.

The chain joins TRBV12-3 or TRBV12-4 to TRBJ1-1, with no clear D. The CDR3 runs 11 residues. V dropped 7 bases and J dropped 6 bases, with 9 bases sitting between them. The DNA for the CDR3 is TGTGCCAGCACCTGGGGTTCTGAAGCTTTCTTT. Translation gives CASTWGSEAFF.